The sample holds one count of the clone carrying this T cell receptor beta chain. The ends lost 0 bases at V and 5 bases at J; junction bases unmatched: 5. In germline, CDR1 is SGHRS, CDR2 YFSETQ. The CDR3 extends over 14 amino acids. Some clones are missing from TCRdb's copy, which holds only in-frame ones; the method was immunoSEQ multiplex PCR. The sample contains about 300,000 clones, approximately 86% of which appear only once. This sample is part of a study of blood T cell repertoires in COVID-19. This receptor was identified in a man between 65 and 85 years old with acute or convalescent COVID-19. The chain combines TRBV5-1 with TRBJ2-7, with 7 bases aligning to TRBD1. Input material: peripheral blood. CDR3 residues: CASSLVRGKNEQYF. The CDR3 DNA is TGCGCCAGCAGCTTGGTCAGGGGGAAGAACGAGCAGTACTTC.